Listed below are T cell receptor beta chains from one sample, sequenced in a study of blood T cell repertoires in COVID-19. Profiled with immunoSEQ multiplex PCR; TCRdb holds only in-frame clones, not every one. This sample has 90,000 to 120,000 clones; roughly nine tenths occur once, and the top ten carry roughly 0.88%. The sample consisted of peripheral blood. All receptors derive from a man aged 55 to 70 with acute or convalescent COVID-19. Each CDR3 is given with its conserved first and last residue. The D gene is left open where the match is weak. For some rows the clone size is stated as once, few or many, or as a class when expanded; others skip it.

NA,TRBJ1-5,TRBD1,TRBV4-1,TGCGCCAGCAGCCAAGGGACAGGTTATAGCAATCAGCCCCAGCATTTT,CASSQGTGYSNQPQHF
NA,TRBJ1-2,TRBD1,TRBV5-4,TGTGCCAGCAGCCCCGGGACAGGGGAGGGCTACACCTTC,CASSPGTGEGYTF
NA,TRBJ1-1,NA,TRBV7-3,TGTGCCAGCAGGGGGAGGGGGTCCGAGGCTTTCTTT,CASRGRGSEAFF
NA,TRBJ2-6,NA,TRBV14,TGTGCCAGCAGCCATTTCCGGGTCTCTGGGGCCAACGTCCTGACTTTC,CASSHFRVSGANVLTF
NA,TRBJ2-1,TRBD2,TRBV18,TGTGCCAGCTCACCGCTCCTTACGACTAGCGGGACAACCTACAATGAGCAGTTCTTC,CASSPLLTTSGTTYNEQFF
NA,TRBJ1-6,NA,TRBV18,TGTGCCAGCTCGCCCGGGATCGATAATTCACCCCTCCACTTT,CASSPGIDNSPLHF
NA,TRBJ1-1,NA,TRBV10-3,TGTGCCATCAGTGAATGGTTCAGGGTGAATACTGAAGCTTTCTTT,CAISEWFRVNTEAFF
NA,TRBJ1-1,NA,TRBV2,TGTGCCAGCACCCTTTTGAGTAACCCGAACACTGAAGCTTTCTTT,CASTLLSNPNTEAFF
NA,TRBJ1-1,TRBD1,TRBV5-4,TGTGCCAGCAGCTCAAGAACCGGGACAGGACTAGTAGCTTTCTTT,CASSSRTGTGLVAFF
NA,TRBJ2-7,TRBD2,TRBV9,TGTGCCAGCAGCGCCGGGACTAGCGGGAGGAGGGTAGGGGACGAGCAGTACTTC,CASSAGTSGRRVGDEQYF
NA,TRBJ2-7,TRBD1,TRBV11-2,TGTGCCAGCAGCTTTCTAAGACAGGGTGAGCAGTACTTC,CASSFLRQGEQYF
few,TRBJ1-1,NA,TRBV29-1,TGCAGCGTTGCAGGGTACATGAACACTGAAGCTTTCTTT,CSVAGYMNTEAFF
NA,TRBJ2-5,TRBD1,TRBV3-1/TRBV3-2,TGTGCCAGCAGCCTAAACTCCGGGACAGATGGAGAGACCCAGTACTTC,CASSLNSGTDGETQYF
NA,TRBJ2-7,TRBD2,TRBV28,TGTGCCAGCAGTACGATCCCGGGGCTAGCGGGACTACTCCCCTCCTACGAGCAGTACTTC,CASSTIPGLAGLLPSYEQYF